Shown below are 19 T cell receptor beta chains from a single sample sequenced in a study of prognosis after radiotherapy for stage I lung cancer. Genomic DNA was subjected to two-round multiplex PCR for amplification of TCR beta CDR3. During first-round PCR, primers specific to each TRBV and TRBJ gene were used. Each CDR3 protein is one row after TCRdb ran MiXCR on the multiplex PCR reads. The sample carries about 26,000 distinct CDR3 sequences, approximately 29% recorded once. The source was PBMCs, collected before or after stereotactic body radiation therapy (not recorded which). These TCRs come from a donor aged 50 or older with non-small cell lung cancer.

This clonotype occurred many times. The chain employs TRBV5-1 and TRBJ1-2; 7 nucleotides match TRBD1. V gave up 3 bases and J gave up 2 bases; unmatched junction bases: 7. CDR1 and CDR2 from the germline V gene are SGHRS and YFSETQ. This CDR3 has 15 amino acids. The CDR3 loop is CASSSGDSKNYGYTF. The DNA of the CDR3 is TGCGCCAGCAGCTCCGGGGACAGTAAAAACTATGGCTACACCTTC.

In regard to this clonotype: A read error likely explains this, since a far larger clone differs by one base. Written as DNA, the CDR3 is TGTGCCAACAGAGTCTTTGGGGTAGACGAGCAGTACTTC. As protein: CANRVFGVDEQYF. This chain links TRBV6-4 with TRBJ2-7; D remains unclear. The CDR3 consists of 13 residues. Germline V gene data show CDR1 as MRHNA and CDR2 as SNTAGT. The V end lost 10 bases, the J end lost 5 bases, and 18 bases lay between the germline ends.

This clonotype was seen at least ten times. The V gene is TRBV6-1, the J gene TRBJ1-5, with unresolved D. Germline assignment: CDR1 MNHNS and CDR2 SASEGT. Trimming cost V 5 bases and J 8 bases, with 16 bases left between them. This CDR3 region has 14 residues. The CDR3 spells CASSPPTKREPQHF. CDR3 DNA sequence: TGTGCCAGCAGTCCCCCCACGAAGAGGGAGCCCCAGCATTTT.

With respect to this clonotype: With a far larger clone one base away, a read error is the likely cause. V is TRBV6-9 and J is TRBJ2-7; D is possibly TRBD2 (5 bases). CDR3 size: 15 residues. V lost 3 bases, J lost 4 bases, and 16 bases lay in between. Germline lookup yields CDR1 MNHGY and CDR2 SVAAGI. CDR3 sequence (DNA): TGTGCCAGCAGTTACGGACTGCGAGTAAGTTACGAGCAGTACTTC. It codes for CASSYGLRVSYEQYF.

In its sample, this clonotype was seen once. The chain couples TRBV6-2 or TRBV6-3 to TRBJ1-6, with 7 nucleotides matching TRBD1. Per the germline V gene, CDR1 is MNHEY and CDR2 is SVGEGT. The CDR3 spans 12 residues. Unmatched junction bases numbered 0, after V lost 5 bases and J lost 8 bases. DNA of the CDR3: TGTGCCAGCAGTACAGGGGATTCACCCCTCCACTTT. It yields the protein CASSTGDSPLHF.

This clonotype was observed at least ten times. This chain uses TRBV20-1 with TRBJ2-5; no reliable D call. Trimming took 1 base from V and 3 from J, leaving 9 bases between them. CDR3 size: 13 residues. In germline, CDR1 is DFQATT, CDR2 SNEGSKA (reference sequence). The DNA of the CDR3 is TGCAGTGCTAGAGGTCAGGCTGAAGAGACCCAGTACTTC. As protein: CSARGQAEETQYF.

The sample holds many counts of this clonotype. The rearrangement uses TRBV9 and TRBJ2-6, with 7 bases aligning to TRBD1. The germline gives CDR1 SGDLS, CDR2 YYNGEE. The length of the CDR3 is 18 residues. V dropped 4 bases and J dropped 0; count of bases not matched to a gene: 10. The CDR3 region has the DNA TGTGCCAGCAGCCCAATAGGACAGGTGGGCTCTGGGGCCAACGTCCTGACTTTC. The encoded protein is CASSPIGQVGSGANVLTF.

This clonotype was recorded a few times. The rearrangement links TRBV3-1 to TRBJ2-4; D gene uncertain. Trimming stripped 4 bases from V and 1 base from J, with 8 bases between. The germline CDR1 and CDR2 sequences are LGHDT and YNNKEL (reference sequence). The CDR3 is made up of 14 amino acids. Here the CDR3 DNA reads TGTGCCAGCAGCCTCTCTGGGGCCAAAAACATTCAGTACTTC. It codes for CASSLSGAKNIQYF.

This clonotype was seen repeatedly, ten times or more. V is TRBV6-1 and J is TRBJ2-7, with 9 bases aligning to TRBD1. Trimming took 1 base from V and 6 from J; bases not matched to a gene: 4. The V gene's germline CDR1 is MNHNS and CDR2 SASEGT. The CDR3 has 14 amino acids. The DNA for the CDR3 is TGTGCCAGCAGTGAAGTACAGGGGGCGACCGAGCAGTACTTC. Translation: CASSEVQGATEQYF.

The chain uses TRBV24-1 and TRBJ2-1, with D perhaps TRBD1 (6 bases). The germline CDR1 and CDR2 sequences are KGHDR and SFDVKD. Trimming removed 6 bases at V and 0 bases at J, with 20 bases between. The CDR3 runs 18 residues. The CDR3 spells CATSKSSLRGTSYNEQFF. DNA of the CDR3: TGTGCCACCAGTAAATCAAGCCTCAGGGGCACCTCCTACAATGAGCAGTTCTTC.

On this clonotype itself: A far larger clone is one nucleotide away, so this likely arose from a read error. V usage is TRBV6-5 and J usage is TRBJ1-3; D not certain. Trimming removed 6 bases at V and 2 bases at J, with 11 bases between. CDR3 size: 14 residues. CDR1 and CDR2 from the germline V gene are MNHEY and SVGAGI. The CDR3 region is CASSSQNPGNTIYF. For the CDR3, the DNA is TGTGCCAGCAGCTCTCAGAACCCTGGAAACACCATATATTTT.

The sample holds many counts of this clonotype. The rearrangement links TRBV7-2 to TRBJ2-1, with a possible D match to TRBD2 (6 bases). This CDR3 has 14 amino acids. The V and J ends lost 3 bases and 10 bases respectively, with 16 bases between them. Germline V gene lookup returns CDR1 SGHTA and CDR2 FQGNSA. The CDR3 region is CASSFLLTGEEQFF. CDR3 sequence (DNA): TGTGCCAGCAGCTTCCTCCTGACGGGGGAGGAGCAGTTCTTC.

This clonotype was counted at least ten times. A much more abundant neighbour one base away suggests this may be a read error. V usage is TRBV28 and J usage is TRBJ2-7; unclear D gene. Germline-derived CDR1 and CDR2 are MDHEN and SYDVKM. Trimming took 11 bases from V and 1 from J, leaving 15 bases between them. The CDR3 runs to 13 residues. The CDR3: CAGTKSPSYEQYF. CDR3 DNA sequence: TGTGCCGGCACCAAGAGCCCTTCCTACGAGCAGTACTTC. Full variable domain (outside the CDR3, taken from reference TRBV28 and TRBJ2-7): DVKVTQSSRYLVKRTGEKVFLECVQDMDHENMFWYRQDPGLGLRLIYFSYDVKMKEKGDIPEGYSVSREKKERFSLILESASTNQTSMYLCAGTKSPSYEQYFGPGTRLTVT.

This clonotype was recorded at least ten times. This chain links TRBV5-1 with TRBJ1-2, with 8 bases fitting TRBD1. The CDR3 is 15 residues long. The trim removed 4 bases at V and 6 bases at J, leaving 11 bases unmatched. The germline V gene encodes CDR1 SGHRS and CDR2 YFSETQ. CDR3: CASSDPGGGQDGYTF. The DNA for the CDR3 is TGCGCCAGCAGCGACCCGGGCGGGGGACAGGATGGCTACACCTTC.

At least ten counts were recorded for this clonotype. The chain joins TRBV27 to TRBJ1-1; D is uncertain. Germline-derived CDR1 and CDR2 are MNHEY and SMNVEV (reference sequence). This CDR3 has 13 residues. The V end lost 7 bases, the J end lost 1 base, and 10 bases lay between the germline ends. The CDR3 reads CASTLAANTEAFF. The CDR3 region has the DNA TGTGCCAGCACCTTAGCGGCGAACACTGAAGCTTTCTTT.

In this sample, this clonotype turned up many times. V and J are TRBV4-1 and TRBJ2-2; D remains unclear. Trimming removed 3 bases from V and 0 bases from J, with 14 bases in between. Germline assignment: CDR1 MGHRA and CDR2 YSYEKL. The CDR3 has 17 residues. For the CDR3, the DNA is TGCGCCAGCAGCCATCCGGACGGAGCGACGAACACCGGGGAGCTGTTTTTT. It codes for CASSHPDGATNTGELFF.

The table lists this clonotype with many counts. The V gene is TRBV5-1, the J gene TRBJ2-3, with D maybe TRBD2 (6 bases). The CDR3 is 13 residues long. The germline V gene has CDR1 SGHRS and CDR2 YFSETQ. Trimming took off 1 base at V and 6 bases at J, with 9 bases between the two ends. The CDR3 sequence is CASSLWGRDTQYF. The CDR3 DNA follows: TGCGCCAGCAGCTTGTGGGGGAGGGATACGCAGTATTTT.

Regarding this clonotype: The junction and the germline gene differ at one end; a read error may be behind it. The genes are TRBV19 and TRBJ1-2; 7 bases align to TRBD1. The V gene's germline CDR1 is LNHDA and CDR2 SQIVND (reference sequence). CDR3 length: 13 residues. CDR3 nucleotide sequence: TGTGCCAGTAGTGTAGACAGGGTTGCTGGCTACACCTTC. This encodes CASSVDRVAGYTF.

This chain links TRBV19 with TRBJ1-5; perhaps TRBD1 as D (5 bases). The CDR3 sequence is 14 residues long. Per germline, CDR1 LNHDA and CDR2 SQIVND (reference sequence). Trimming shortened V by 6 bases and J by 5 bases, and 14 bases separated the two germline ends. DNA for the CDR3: TGTGCCAGTAGCTCCGACAGCACGTATCAGCCCCAGCATTTT. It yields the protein CASSSDSTYQPQHF.